This passage covers 28 T cell receptor beta chains from one sample sequenced in a study of blood T cell repertoires in COVID-19. Clones were read by immunoSEQ multiplex PCR, and TCRdb kept only the in-frame ones, dropping some. The repertoire includes about 98,000 clones, about 80% of them detected once, and roughly 4.1% sits in the top ten. The material sequenced was peripheral blood. Receptors originate from a man in his sixties with acute or convalescent COVID-19.

The J gene is TRBJ2-1, the V gene TRBV9; 9 bases line up with TRBD2. CDR3 length: 16 amino acids. Germline trimming cut 0 bases from V and 8 bases from J; bases unmatched to any gene: 9. CDR1 and CDR2 (germline): SGDLS, YYNGEE. The CDR3 coding sequence is TGTGCCAGCAGCGTAGTCGCGGGGGGGGCCTCCGATGAGCAGTTCTTC. Translating it yields CASSVVAGGASDEQFF.

This clone was seen once. The gene calls are TRBV2 and TRBJ1-1; TRBD1 is a possible D gene (6 bases). Trimming removed 11 bases from V and 4 bases from J, with 11 bases in between. The CDR3 totals 11 residues. Germline CDR1 is SNHLY and CDR2 is FYNNEI. The CDR3 DNA is TGTGCCGGGGGACAAGGCACTGAAGCTTTCTTT. This translates into CAGGQGTEAFF. Drawing the rest from reference TRBV2 and TRBJ1-1, the complete variable domain is EPEVTQTPSHQVTQMGQEVILRCVPISNHLYFYWYRQILGQKVEFLVSFYNNEISEKSEIFDDQFSVERPDGSNFTLKIRSTKLEDSAMYFCAGGQGTEAFFGQGTRLTVV.

The gene calls are TRBV19 and TRBJ2-3; TRBD2 matches at 9 bases. This CDR3 comprises 14 residues. Germline CDR1 LNHDA, CDR2 SQIVND (reference sequence). V shed 5 bases and J 4 bases; nucleotides not matched to a gene: 4. CDR3 in DNA: TGTGCCAGTAGTCCAGGACTAGCGCCAGATACGCAGTATTTT. As protein: CASSPGLAPDTQYF. Looking up the rest from reference TRBV19 and TRBJ2-3 gives the full variable domain: DGGITQSPKYLFRKEGQNVTLSCEQNLNHDAMYWYRQDPGQGLRLIYYSQIVNDFQKGDIAEGYSVSREKKESFPLTVTSAQKNPTAFYLCASSPGLAPDTQYFGPGTRLTVL.

The chain has TRBV19 and TRBJ1-2, with 9 bases fitting TRBD1. V gave up 3 bases and J gave up 5 bases; unmatched junction bases: 1. In germline, CDR1 is LNHDA, CDR2 SQIVND (reference sequence). The CDR3 loop spans 13 amino acids. The CDR3 DNA reads as TGTGCCAGTAGTATCGGGACAGGGTATGGCTACACCTTC. This sequence encodes CASSIGTGYGYTF.

The gene calls are TRBV5-4 and TRBJ2-5, with TRBD1 matching over 9 bases. Trimming took 4 bases from V and 5 from J; bases not matched to a gene: 6. Germline CDR1 and CDR2: SGHNT and YYREEE (reference sequence). The CDR3 covers 14 residues. This chain's CDR3 is CASSPRDRAETQYF. As DNA, the CDR3 is TGTGCCAGCAGCCCCCGGGACAGGGCCGAGACCCAGTACTTC.

A single count supports this clone. The chain carries TRBV5-6 and TRBJ1-2, with 8 positions matching TRBD1. Per the germline V gene, CDR1 is SGHDT and CDR2 is YYEEEE. J was trimmed by 4 bases and V by 4 bases; bases with no gene match: 3. This CDR3 has 13 residues. DNA of the CDR3: TGTGCCAGCAGCCTGGGGACAGGCTATGGCTACACCTTC. Translated, it gives CASSLGTGYGYTF.

V and J are TRBV30 and TRBJ2-3, with TRBD2 matching 9 bases. V gave up 2 bases and J gave up 0 bases; unmatched junction bases: 24. Germline V gives CDR1 GTSNPN, CDR2 SVGIG (reference sequence). The CDR3 sequence is 22 residues long. The CDR3 reads CAWSSKRGARKEPQRSTDTQYF. CDR3 bases: TGTGCCTGGAGTTCCAAGCGGGGGGCCAGAAAAGAACCTCAGAGAAGCACAGATACGCAGTATTTT.

The table lists this clone with a few counts. The V and J genes are TRBV12-3 or TRBV12-4 and TRBJ1-1; no clear D. This CDR3 region has 10 residues. Deletions cut 5 bases from V and 7 bases from J, with 5 bases between. The chain's CDR3 is CASSQHEAFF. CDR3 coding DNA: TGTGCCAGCAGTCAACATGAAGCTTTCTTT.

The chain is built from TRBV5-4 and TRBJ2-1; D possibly corresponds to TRBD1 (8 bases). Between the trimmed V and J ends, which lost 0 bases and 5 bases, there was a span of 12 bases. Per the germline V gene, CDR1 is SGHNT and CDR2 is YYREEE (reference sequence). The CDR3 is made up of 15 amino acids. CDR3 loop: CASSLDRGGHNEQFF. The DNA for the CDR3 is TGTGCCAGCAGCTTGGACAGGGGGGGTCACAATGAGCAGTTCTTC.

The chain employs TRBV7-2 and TRBJ2-3; no clear D. This CDR3 is 11 amino acids long. V gave up 5 bases and J gave up 6 bases, with 6 bases separating them. Germline lookup yields CDR1 SGHTA and CDR2 FQGNSA. CDR3 in amino acids: CASSPVDTQYF. CDR3 coding DNA: TGTGCCAGCAGCCCAGTGGATACGCAGTATTTT. Supplemented by reference TRBV7-2 and TRBJ2-3, the full variable domain reads GAGVSQSPSNKVTEKGKDVELRCDPISGHTALYWYRQSLGQGLEFLIYFQGNSAPDKSGLPSDRFSAERTGGSVSTLTIQRTQQEDSAVYLCASSPVDTQYFGPGTRLTVL.

The V and J genes are TRBV9 and TRBJ2-3, with 7 bases identical to TRBD1. Germline CDR1 reads SGDLS; CDR2 reads YYNGEE. There are 14 residues in the CDR3. After removal of 6 bases from V and 4 bases from J, the junction contained 8 bases not matched to a gene. The CDR3 sequence is CASTTGVTADTQYF. The DNA of the CDR3 is TGTGCCAGCACTACAGGGGTAACCGCAGATACGCAGTATTTT. Based on the CDR3 plus reference TRBV9 and TRBJ2-3, the full variable domain is DSGVTQTPKHLITATGQRVTLRCSPRSGDLSVYWYQQSLDQGLQFLIQYYNGEERAKGNILERFSAQQFPDLHSELNLSSLELGDSALYFCASTTGVTADTQYFGPGTRLTVL.

V and J are TRBV3-1 (or the pseudogene TRBV3-2) and TRBJ2-5; the match to TRBD2 covers 7 bases. Germline CDR1 is LGHDT and CDR2 is YNNKEL (reference sequence). The V gene end was trimmed by 0 bases and the J gene end by 5 bases; junction bases not matched to a gene: 6. The CDR3 has 15 residues. CDR3 sequence reads: CASSQDAGDGETQYF. CDR3 DNA: TGTGCCAGCAGCCAAGATGCGGGGGACGGGGAGACCCAGTACTTC.

This clone was counted once. The rearrangement uses TRBV29-1 and TRBJ2-5; maybe TRBD2 (6 bases). This CDR3 has 12 amino acids. CDR1 is SQVTM, CDR2 ANQGSEA, per germline. V was pared by 4 bases and J by 5 bases, with 11 bases between. Written as DNA, the CDR3 is TGCAGCGTTGCTACGGAGGGTGAGACCCAGTACTTC. Its protein product is CSVATEGETQYF.

This chain joins TRBV5-6 and TRBJ2-7, with a possible D match to TRBD1 (6 bases). CDR3 length equals 16 residues. Trimming removed 5 bases from V and 6 bases from J, with 24 bases in between. Germline loops: CDR1 SGHDT, CDR2 YYEEEE. CDR3 sequence (DNA): TGTGCCAGCAGTCTCCTGGGGACACCCGAGCCCGGCGAGCAGTACTTC. It yields the protein CASSLLGTPEPGEQYF.

This clone appeared a single time. The rearrangement uses TRBV5-1 and TRBJ1-2; D gene uncertain. V lost 1 base to trimming and J lost 8 bases, with 12 bases between them. The CDR3 sequence is 13 residues long. Germline values: CDR1 SGHRS, CDR2 YFSETQ. The CDR3 protein is CASSLRDSEGYTF. CDR3 nucleotide sequence: TGCGCCAGCAGCTTGAGAGACTCAGAGGGCTACACCTTC. Based on the CDR3 plus reference TRBV5-1 and TRBJ1-2, the full variable domain is KAGVTQTPRYLIKTRGQQVTLSCSPISGHRSVSWYQQTPGQGLQFLFEYFSETQRNKGNFPGRFSGRQFSNSRSEMNVSTLELGDSALYLCASSLRDSEGYTFGSGTRLTVV.

This chain links TRBV9 with TRBJ1-3; 7 bases map to TRBD1. The CDR3 sequence is 16 residues long. V trimming: 0 bases; J trimming: 3 bases; junction bases outside the gene matches: 6. The V gene's germline CDR1 is SGDLS and CDR2 YYNGEE. The chain's CDR3 is CASSVGQGEIGNTIYF. The CDR3 DNA reads TGTGCCAGCAGCGTAGGCCAGGGGGAGATTGGAAACACCATATATTTT.

The V call is TRBV3-1 (or the pseudogene TRBV3-2), the J call TRBJ1-1; 9 bases align to TRBD1. Germline CDR1 and CDR2: LGHDT and YNNKEL (reference sequence). The CDR3 sequence is 14 residues long. With 5 bases clipped from V and 5 bases from J, the junction kept 6 bases outside the gene matches. The CDR3 DNA follows: TGTGCCAGCAGCTGGAAGACAGGGGGAACTGAAGCTTTCTTT. Its translation: CASSWKTGGTEAFF.

The chain joins TRBV14 to TRBJ2-1; TRBD1 matches 7 bases. The CDR3 extends over 16 amino acids. Trimming took 0 bases from V and 6 from J; bases not matched to a gene: 8. CDR1 and CDR2 (germline): SGHDN, FVKESK. CDR3: CASSQDPGQIFNEQFF. The CDR3 nucleotides are TGTGCCAGCAGCCAAGATCCGGGACAGATTTTCAATGAGCAGTTCTTC.

This clone turned up a few times. This chain connects TRBV3-1 (or the pseudogene TRBV3-2) to TRBJ2-4; D possibly corresponds to TRBD1 (6 bases). Germline V gene sequence: CDR1 LGHDT, CDR2 YNNKEL (reference sequence). The CDR3 consists of 14 residues. V lost 5 bases and J lost 7, with 15 bases in between. The CDR3 protein is CASSFRTDGNIQYF. CDR3 coding DNA: TGTGCCAGCAGCTTTAGGACAGATGGGAACATTCAGTACTTC.

V is TRBV7-9 and J is TRBJ1-2; 7 bases fit TRBD1. The length of the CDR3 is 15 residues. The germline CDR1 and CDR2 sequences are SEHNR and FQNEAQ (reference sequence). After removal of 4 bases from V and 5 bases from J, the junction contained 10 bases not matched to a gene. The CDR3 DNA sequence: TGTGCCAGCAGCTCTCCTGGTGGGACAGATTATGGCTACACCTTC. Protein sequence: CASSSPGGTDYGYTF.

The rearrangement links TRBV3-1 (or the pseudogene TRBV3-2) to TRBJ2-5; 11 bases line up with TRBD2. The CDR3 length is 13 residues. The ends lost 4 bases at V and 5 bases at J; junction bases unmatched: 0. Germline V gene data show CDR1 as LGHDT and CDR2 as YNNKEL (reference sequence). CDR3 DNA: TGTGCCAGCAGCCTAGCGGGAGGGGAGACCCAGTACTTC. Residues: CASSLAGGETQYF.

The chain joins TRBV5-1 to TRBJ1-2; TRBD1 agrees at 7 bases. V dropped 4 bases and J dropped 4; count of bases not matched to a gene: 7. Germline CDR1 and CDR2: SGHRS and YFSETQ. CDR3 length: 14 residues. In DNA, the CDR3 is TGCGCCAGCAGCAGTGAGGGGGCCCTCTATGGCTACACCTTC. This codes for CASSSEGALYGYTF.

The chain employs TRBV9 and TRBJ2-3; TRBD2 agrees at 11 bases. J lost 4 bases, V lost 3 bases, and 7 bases had no gene match. This CDR3 spans 16 amino acids. The germline gives CDR1 SGDLS, CDR2 YYNGEE. This CDR3 is CASSAGTSGISDTQYF. The CDR3 coding sequence is TGTGCCAGCAGCGCAGGGACTAGCGGAATTTCAGATACGCAGTATTTT.

This clone was seen a single time. V is TRBV4-1 and J is TRBJ2-1, with TRBD2 matching over 7 bases. Trimming at V came to 1 base and at J to 6 bases, leaving 3 bases not matched to a gene. The germline gives CDR1 MGHRA, CDR2 YSYEKL. CDR3 length: 14 residues. CDR3 residues: CASSQGGRANEQFF. The CDR3 coding sequence is TGCGCCAGCAGCCAAGGTGGGAGGGCCAATGAGCAGTTCTTC.

The V and J genes are TRBV29-1 and TRBJ1-2; TRBD1 might be the D (5 bases). The ends were cut back, 3 bases at V and 5 bases at J, with 13 bases in the middle. The CDR3 runs 13 residues. CDR1 and CDR2 (germline): SQVTM, ANQGSEA. CDR3 nucleotides: TGCAGCGTTGACGGAGGGGCAGGTTATGGCTACACCTTC. Amino acid sequence: CSVDGGAGYGYTF.

The genes are TRBV27 and TRBJ2-7, with 7 positions matching TRBD1. This CDR3 has 17 amino acids. With 3 bases clipped from V and 0 bases from J, the junction kept 11 bases outside the gene matches. CDR1 is MNHEY, CDR2 SMNVEV, per germline (reference sequence). The CDR3 protein is CASSFKRVGDSSYEQYF. CDR3 sequence (DNA): TGTGCCAGCAGTTTTAAAAGGGTCGGGGACAGCTCCTACGAGCAGTACTTC.

The V and J genes are TRBV10-3 and TRBJ2-4, with a weak D call TRBD2 (6 bases). The germline V and J ends were trimmed by 0 bases and 0 bases, with 12 bases remaining between them. The germline gives CDR1 ENHRY, CDR2 SYGVKD. The CDR3 totals 17 residues. The DNA for the CDR3 is TGTGCCATCAGTGAGTCCCTGGGGCGGGAAGCCAAAAACATTCAGTACTTC. As protein: CAISESLGREAKNIQYF.

This clone has a single count. The V gene is TRBV12-3 or TRBV12-4, the J gene TRBJ2-2, with D unresolved. Trimming left V 5 bases short and J 5 bases short, with 3 bases between. This CDR3 has 11 residues. The chain's CDR3 is CASSRTGELFF. The CDR3 DNA reads TGTGCCAGCAGTCGGACCGGGGAGCTGTTTTTT.